Detailed here is one T cell receptor beta chain. This sample is drawn from a study of cytomegalovirus exposure and HLA in healthy donors. Amplification used 60 Vbeta primers and 13 Jbeta primers. Assay: immunoSEQ multiplex PCR; the TCRdb copy retains only in-frame clones and omits some. The table shows 33,000 or so clones, with 90% occurring only once. There are 15 residues in the CDR3. The germline gives CDR1 MNHEY, CDR2 SVGAGI. The ends were cut back, 4 bases at V and 0 bases at J, with 7 bases in the middle. The receptor's source is a woman aged 18-30 years in good health and CMV-seronegative. This sequence joins TRBV6-5 and TRBJ1-6, with D hard to call. Material: PBMCs. The CDR3 sequence is CASSFAGSYNSPLHF. In DNA form, the CDR3 reads TGTGCCAGCAGTTTCGCGGGCTCCTATAATTCACCCCTCCACTTT.